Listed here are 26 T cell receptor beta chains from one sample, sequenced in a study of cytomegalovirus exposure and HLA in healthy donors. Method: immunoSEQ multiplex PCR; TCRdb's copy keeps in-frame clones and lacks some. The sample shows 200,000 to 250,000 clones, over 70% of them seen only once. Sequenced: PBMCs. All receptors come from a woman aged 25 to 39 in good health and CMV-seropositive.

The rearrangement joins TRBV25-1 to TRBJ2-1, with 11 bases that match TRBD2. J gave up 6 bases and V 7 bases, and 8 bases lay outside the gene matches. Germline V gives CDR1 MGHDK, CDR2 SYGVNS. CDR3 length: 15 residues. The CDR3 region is CASMTSGISGNEQFF. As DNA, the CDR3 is TGTGCCAGCATGACTAGCGGGATAAGCGGCAATGAGCAGTTCTTC.

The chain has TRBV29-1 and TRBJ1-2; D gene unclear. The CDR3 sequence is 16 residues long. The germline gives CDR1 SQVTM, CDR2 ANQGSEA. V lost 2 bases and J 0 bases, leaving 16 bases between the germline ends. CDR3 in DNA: TGCAGCGTTGAAAATATGGAAGAGCCCCCTAACTATGGCTACACCTTC. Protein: CSVENMEEPPNYGYTF.

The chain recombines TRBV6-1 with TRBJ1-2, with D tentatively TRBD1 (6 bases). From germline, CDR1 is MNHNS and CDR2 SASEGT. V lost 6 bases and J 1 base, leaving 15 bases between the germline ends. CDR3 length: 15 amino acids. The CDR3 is CASSYRVSLNYGYTF. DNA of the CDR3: TGTGCCAGCAGCTACAGGGTCAGTCTTAACTATGGCTACACCTTC.

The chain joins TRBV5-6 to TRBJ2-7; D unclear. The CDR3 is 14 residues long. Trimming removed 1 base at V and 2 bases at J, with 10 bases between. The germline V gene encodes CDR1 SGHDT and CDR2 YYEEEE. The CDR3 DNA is TGTGCCAGCAGCTTGAGGCCAGGAGCCTACGAGCAGTACTTC. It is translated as CASSLRPGAYEQYF.

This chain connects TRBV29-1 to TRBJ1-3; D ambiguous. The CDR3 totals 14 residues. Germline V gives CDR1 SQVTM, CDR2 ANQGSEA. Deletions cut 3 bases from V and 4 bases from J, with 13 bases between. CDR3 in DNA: TGCAGCGTTGACAGTAATGGGAGAGGAAACACCATATATTTT. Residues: CSVDSNGRGNTIYF.

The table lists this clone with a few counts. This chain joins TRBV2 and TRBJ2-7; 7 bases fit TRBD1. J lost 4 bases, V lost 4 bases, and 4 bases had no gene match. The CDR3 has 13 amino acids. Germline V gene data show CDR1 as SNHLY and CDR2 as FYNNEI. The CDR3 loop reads CASSGARGYEQYF. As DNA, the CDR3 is TGTGCCAGCAGTGGGGCCAGGGGGTACGAGCAGTACTTC. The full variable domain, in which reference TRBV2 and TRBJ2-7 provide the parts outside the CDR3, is EPEVTQTPSHQVTQMGQEVILRCVPISNHLYFYWYRQILGQKVEFLVSFYNNEISEKSEIFDDQFSVERPDGSNFTLKIRSTKLEDSAMYFCASSGARGYEQYFGPGTRLTVT.

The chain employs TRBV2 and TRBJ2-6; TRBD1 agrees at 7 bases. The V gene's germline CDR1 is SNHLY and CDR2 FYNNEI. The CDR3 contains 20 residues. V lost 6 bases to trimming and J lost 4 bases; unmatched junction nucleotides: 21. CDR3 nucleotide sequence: TGTGCCAGCAGGGCCGACCTTCGAGGGGGCAGCCCAAAGGGGGCCAACGTCCTGACTTTC. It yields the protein CASRADLRGGSPKGANVLTF.

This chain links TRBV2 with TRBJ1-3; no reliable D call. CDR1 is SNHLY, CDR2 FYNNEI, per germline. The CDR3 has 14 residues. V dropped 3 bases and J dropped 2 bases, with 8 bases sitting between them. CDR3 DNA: TGTGCCAGCAGTGACTGGCAGACTGGAAACACCATATATTTT. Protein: CASSDWQTGNTIYF.

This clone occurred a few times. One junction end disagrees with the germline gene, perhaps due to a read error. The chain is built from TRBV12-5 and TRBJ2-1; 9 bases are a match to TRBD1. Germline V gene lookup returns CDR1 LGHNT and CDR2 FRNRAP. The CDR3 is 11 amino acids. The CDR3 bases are TGTGCTAGTGGTCTGGGACAGGGAATAATCTTC. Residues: CASGLGQGIIF.

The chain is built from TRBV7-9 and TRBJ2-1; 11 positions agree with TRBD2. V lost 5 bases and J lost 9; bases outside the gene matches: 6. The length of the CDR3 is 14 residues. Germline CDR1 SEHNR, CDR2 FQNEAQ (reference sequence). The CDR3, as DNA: TGTGCCAGCAGCACAGGACTAGCGGGCACTGAGCAGTTCTTC. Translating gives CASSTGLAGTEQFF.

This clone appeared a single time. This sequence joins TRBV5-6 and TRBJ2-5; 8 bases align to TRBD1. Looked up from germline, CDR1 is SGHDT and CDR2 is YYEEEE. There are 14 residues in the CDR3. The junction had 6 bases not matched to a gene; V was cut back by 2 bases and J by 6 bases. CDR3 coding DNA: TGTGCCAGCAGCTTCGACAGGGGCCGGCAGACCCAGTACTTC. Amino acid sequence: CASSFDRGRQTQYF. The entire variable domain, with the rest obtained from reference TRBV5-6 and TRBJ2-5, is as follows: DAGVTQSPTHLIKTRGQQVTLRCSPKSGHDTVSWYQQALGQGPQFIFQYYEEEERQRGNFPDRFSGHQFPNYSSELNVNALLLGDSALYLCASSFDRGRQTQYFGPGTRLLVL.

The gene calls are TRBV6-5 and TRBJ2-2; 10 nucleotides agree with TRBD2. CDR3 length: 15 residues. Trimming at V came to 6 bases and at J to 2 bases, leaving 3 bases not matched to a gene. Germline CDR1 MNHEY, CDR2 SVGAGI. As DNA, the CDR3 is TGTGCCAGCAGAATAGCGGGAGGTAACACCGGGGAGCTGTTTTTT. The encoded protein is CASRIAGGNTGELFF.

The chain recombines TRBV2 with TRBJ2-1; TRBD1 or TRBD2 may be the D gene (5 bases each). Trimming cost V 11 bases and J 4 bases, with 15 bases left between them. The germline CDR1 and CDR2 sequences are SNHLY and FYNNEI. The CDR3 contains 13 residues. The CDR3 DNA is TGTGCCGGCTCCGGGACCCGGTACAATGAGCAGTTCTTC. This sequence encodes CAGSGTRYNEQFF.

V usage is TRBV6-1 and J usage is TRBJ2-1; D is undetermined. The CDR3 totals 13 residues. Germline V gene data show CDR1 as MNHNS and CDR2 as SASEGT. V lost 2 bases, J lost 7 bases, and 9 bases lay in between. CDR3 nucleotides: TGTGCCAGCAGTGAAAGGCGGTTGAATGAGCAGTTCTTC. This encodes CASSERRLNEQFF.

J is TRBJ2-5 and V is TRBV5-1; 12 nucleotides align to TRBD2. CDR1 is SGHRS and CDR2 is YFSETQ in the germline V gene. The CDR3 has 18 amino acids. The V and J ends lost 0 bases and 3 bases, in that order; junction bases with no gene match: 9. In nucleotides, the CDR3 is TGCGCCAGCAGCTTGGGGGGGACTAGCGGGTATCCAGAAGAGACCCAGTACTTC. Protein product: CASSLGGTSGYPEETQYF.

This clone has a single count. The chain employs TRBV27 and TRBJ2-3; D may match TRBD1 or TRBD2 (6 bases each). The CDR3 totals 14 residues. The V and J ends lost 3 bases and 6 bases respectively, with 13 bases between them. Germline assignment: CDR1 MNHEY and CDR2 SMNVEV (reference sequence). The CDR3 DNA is TGTGCCAGCAGTTTCGGGGGCCCCCGGGATACGCAGTATTTT. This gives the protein CASSFGGPRDTQYF.

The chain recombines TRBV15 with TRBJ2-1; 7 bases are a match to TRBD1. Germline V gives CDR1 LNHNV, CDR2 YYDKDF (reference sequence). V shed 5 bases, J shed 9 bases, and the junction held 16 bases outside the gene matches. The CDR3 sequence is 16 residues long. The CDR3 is CATSVYRGPSWVEQFF. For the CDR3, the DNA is TGTGCCACCAGCGTATACAGGGGACCGTCGTGGGTTGAGCAGTTCTTC.

CDR3 loop: CASSQFGIPSRYNEQFF. The CDR3, as DNA: TGCGCCAGCAGTCAATTTGGTATCCCTTCCCGGTACAATGAGCAGTTCTTC. This chain links TRBV23-1 with TRBJ2-1; D unresolved. TRBV23-1 is reported as an ORF; its role is uncertain. This CDR3 contains 17 residues. Trimming shortened V by 1 base and J by 4 bases, and 17 bases separated the two germline ends.

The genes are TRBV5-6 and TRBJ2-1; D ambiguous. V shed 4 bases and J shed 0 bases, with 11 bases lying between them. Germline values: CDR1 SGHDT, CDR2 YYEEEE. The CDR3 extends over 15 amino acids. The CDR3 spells CASSPSWSSYNEQFF. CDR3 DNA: TGTGCCAGCAGCCCCAGTTGGAGCTCCTACAATGAGCAGTTCTTC.

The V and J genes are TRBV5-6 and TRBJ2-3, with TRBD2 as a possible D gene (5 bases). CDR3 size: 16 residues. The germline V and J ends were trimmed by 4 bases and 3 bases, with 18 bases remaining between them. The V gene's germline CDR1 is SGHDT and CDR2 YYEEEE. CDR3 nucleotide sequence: TGTGCCAGCAGCCGTAGCGTAAATAGGGTGACAGATACGCAGTATTTT. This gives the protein CASSRSVNRVTDTQYF.

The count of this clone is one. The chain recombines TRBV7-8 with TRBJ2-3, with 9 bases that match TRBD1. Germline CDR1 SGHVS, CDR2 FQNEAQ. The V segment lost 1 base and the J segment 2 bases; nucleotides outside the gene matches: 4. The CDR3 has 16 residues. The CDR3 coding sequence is TGTGCCAGCAGCTTAGTACGGGACAGGGCCACAGATACGCAGTATTTT. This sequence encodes CASSLVRDRATDTQYF.

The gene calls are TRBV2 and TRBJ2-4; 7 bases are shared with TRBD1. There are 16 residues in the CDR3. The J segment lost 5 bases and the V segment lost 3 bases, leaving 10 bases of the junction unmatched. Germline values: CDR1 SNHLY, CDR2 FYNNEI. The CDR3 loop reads CASSETEARGQNIQYF. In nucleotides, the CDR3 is TGTGCCAGCAGTGAGACCGAAGCGAGGGGGCAAAACATTCAGTACTTC. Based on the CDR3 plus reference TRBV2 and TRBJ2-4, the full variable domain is EPEVTQTPSHQVTQMGQEVILRCVPISNHLYFYWYRQILGQKVEFLVSFYNNEISEKSEIFDDQFSVERPDGSNFTLKIRSTKLEDSAMYFCASSETEARGQNIQYFGAGTRLSVL.

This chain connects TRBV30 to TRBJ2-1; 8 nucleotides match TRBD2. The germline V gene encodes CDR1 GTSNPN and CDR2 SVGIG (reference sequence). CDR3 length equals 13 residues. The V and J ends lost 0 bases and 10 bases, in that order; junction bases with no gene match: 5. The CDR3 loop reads CAWSVSGGREQFF. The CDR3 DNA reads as TGTGCCTGGAGTGTATCAGGCGGGAGGGAGCAGTTCTTC. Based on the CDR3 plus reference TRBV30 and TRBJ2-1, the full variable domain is SQTIHQWPATLVQPVGSPLSLECTVEGTSNPNLYWYRQAAGRGLQLLFYSVGIGQISSEVPQNLSASRPQDRQFILSSKKLLLSDSGFYLCAWSVSGGREQFFGPGTRLTVL.

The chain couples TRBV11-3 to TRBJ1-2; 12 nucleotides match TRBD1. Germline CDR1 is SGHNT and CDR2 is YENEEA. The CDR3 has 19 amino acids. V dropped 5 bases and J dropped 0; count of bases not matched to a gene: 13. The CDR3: CASSRTGTGGRVTNYGYTF. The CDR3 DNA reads TGTGCCAGCAGCCGCACCGGGACAGGGGGCCGTGTGACTAACTATGGCTACACCTTC.

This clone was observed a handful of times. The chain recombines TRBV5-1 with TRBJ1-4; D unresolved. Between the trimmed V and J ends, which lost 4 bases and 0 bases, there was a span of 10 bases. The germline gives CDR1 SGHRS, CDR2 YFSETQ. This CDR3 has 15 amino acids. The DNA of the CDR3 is TGCGCCAGCAGCAACGACGGTGCAACTAATGAAAAACTGTTTTTT. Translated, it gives CASSNDGATNEKLFF.

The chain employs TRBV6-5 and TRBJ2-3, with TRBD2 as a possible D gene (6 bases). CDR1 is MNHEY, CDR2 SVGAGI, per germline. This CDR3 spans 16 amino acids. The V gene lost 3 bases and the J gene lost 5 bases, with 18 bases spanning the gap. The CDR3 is CASSYRGGPQRDTQYF. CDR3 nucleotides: TGTGCCAGCAGTTATCGGGGAGGCCCACAGAGAGATACGCAGTATTTT.